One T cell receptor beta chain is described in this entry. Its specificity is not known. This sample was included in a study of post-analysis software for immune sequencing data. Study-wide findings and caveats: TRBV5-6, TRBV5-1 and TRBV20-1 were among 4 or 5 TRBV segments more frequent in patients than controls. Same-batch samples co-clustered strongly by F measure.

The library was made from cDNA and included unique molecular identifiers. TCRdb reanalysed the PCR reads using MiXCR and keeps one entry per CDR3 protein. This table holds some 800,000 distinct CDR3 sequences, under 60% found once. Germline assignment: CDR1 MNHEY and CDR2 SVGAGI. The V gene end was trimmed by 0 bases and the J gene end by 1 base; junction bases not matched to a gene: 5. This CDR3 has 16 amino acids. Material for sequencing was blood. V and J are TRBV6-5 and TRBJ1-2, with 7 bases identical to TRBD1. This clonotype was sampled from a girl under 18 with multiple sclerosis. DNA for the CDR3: TGTGCCAGCAGTTACTCGACAGGGCCCGTTAACTATGGCTACACCTTC. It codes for CASSYSTGPVNYGYTF.